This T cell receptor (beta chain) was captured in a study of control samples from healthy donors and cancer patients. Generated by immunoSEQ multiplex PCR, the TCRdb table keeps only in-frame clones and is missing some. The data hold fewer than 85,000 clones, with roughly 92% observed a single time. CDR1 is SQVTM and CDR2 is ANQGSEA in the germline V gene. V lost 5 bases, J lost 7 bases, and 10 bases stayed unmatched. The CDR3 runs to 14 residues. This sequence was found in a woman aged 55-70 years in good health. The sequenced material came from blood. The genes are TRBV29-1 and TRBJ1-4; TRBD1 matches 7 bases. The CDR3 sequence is CSVRSPGGAEKLFF. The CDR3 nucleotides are TGCAGCGTTCGATCGCCAGGGGGGGCTGAAAAACTGTTTTTT.